The sample holds a few counts of the clone carrying this T cell receptor beta chain. Antigen unknown. This entry is derived from a study of T-cell memory formation after mild COVID-19. Study-wide results and limits: A subset of responding clones appeared in pre-infection memory, suggesting cross-reactive memory joined. In second-wave clones peaking day 37, SARS-CoV-2 specificity remained unconfirmed. Contracting CD4+ clones were located mainly in CM and EM, and CD8+ clones in EMRA.

Per germline, CDR1 SGHRS and CDR2 YFSETQ. V was pared by 6 bases and J by 5 bases, with 15 bases between. CDR3 length: 14 residues. A 5'RACE reaction primed in the constant segment made cDNA libraries of TCR alpha and TCR beta, and these carried sample barcodes and UMIs. TCRdb reprocessed the 5' RACE reads via MiXCR and lists one record per CDR3 protein. The profile shows 550,000 to 600,000 distinct CDR3 sequences, approximately 21% of them singletons. The sequence was collected from an adult woman who had mild COVID-19 (a few samples of this study predate the infection). Cell type and time point are not known. The rearrangement joins TRBV5-1 to TRBJ1-5, with D hard to call. The sample was PBMCs or a T cell subset sorted from them (not recorded which). CDR3 sequence (DNA): TGCGCCAGCATATGTCCAGTCAGCTATCAGCCCCAGCATTTT. This codes for CASICPVSYQPQHF.